The 32 T cell receptor beta chains below come from one sample, sequenced in a study of blood T cell repertoires in COVID-19. Sequenced by immunoSEQ multiplex PCR; TCRdb stores in-frame clones only, minus some. The repertoire holds 250,000 to 350,000 clones, with roughly 90% as singletons. Source material: peripheral blood. The source of these receptors is a man younger than 30 who had recovered from COVID-19.

This clone was observed a few times. This rearrangement joins TRBV18 to TRBJ2-2; tentatively, D is TRBD2 (5 bases). From germline, CDR1 is KGHSH and CDR2 LQKENI. This CDR3 is built from 15 residues. The V gene lost 6 bases and the J gene lost 0 bases, with 11 bases spanning the gap. The CDR3 spells CASSPWTANTGELFF. The DNA of the CDR3 is TGTGCCAGCTCTCCCTGGACTGCGAACACCGGGGAGCTGTTTTTT.

The V and J genes are TRBV29-1 and TRBJ1-1; D unresolved. V was clipped by 7 bases and J by 8 bases, with 11 bases between them. The germline V gene encodes CDR1 SQVTM and CDR2 ANQGSEA. This CDR3 is built from 10 residues. The CDR3: CSAKTGEAFF. The CDR3 region has the DNA TGCAGCGCAAAGACGGGGGAAGCTTTCTTT.

This clone has only one observation. This chain links TRBV7-8 with TRBJ1-1; D unclear. The ends were cut back, 0 bases at V and 1 base at J, with 6 bases in the middle. The germline gives CDR1 SGHVS, CDR2 FQNEAQ. This CDR3 is built from 14 residues. CDR3 DNA sequence: TGTGCCAGCAGCTTAGCCGGTAAGAACACTGAAGCTTTCTTT. Translation gives CASSLAGKNTEAFF.

DNA of the CDR3: TGTGCCAGCAGTCCCTTTCTAAGTGGTTCGGACACTGAAGCTTTCTTT. Translation gives CASSPFLSGSDTEAFF. This chain connects TRBV28 to TRBJ1-1, with D hard to call. The V gene's germline CDR1 is MDHEN and CDR2 SYDVKM. Trimming left V 5 bases short and J 3 bases short, with 19 bases between. The CDR3 spans 16 residues.

The genes are TRBV14 and TRBJ2-1; D is unresolved. The CDR3 loop spans 13 amino acids. Between the trimmed V and J ends, which lost 4 bases and 9 bases, there was a span of 13 bases. Germline CDR1 SGHDN, CDR2 FVKESK. In DNA form, the CDR3 reads TGTGCCAGCAGCCCCGCGAGGCTGAGTGAGCAGTTCTTC. It encodes CASSPARLSEQFF.

The rearrangement uses TRBV28 and TRBJ1-5; TRBD1 matches at 8 bases. CDR3 size: 12 residues. V was pared by 9 bases and J by 4 bases, with 2 bases of the junction left unmatched. Germline CDR1 reads MDHEN; CDR2 reads SYDVKM. The CDR3 here is CASDRGNQPQHF. The DNA of the CDR3 is TGTGCCAGTGACAGGGGAAATCAGCCCCAGCATTTT. The full variable domain, in which reference TRBV28 and TRBJ1-5 provide the parts outside the CDR3, is DVKVTQSSRYLVKRTGEKVFLECVQDMDHENMFWYRQDPGLGLRLIYFSYDVKMKEKGDIPEGYSVSREKKERFSLILESASTNQTSMYLCASDRGNQPQHFGDGTRLSIL.

V usage is TRBV29-1 and J usage is TRBJ2-1; 7 bases match TRBD2. CDR1 is SQVTM, CDR2 ANQGSEA, per germline. This CDR3 is built from 14 residues. J lost 2 bases, V lost 3 bases, and 4 bases had no gene match. This chain's CDR3 is CSVEGGGAYNEQFF. CDR3 in DNA: TGCAGCGTTGAGGGGGGGGGAGCCTACAATGAGCAGTTCTTC.

The V call is TRBV19, the J call TRBJ2-3; TRBD2 matches 7 bases. In germline, CDR1 is LNHDA, CDR2 SQIVND (reference sequence). There are 13 residues in the CDR3. The V segment lost 10 bases and the J segment 0 bases; nucleotides outside the gene matches: 4. The CDR3 DNA sequence: TGTGCCACCAGCGGGGTTAGCACAGATACGCAGTATTTT. It yields the protein CATSGVSTDTQYF.

This chain joins TRBV11-3 and TRBJ2-2; D gene uncertain. Germline CDR1 SGHNT, CDR2 YENEEA. The CDR3 spans 12 residues. V lost 5 bases and J lost 5, with 6 bases in between. Written as DNA, the CDR3 is TGTGCCAGCAGCCATTTTACCGGGGAGCTGTTTTTT. This encodes CASSHFTGELFF.

The V call is TRBV7-2, the J call TRBJ2-7, with 8 bases lining up with TRBD1. J gave up 6 bases and V 2 bases, and 9 bases lay outside the gene matches. The CDR3 loop spans 15 amino acids. The germline gives CDR1 SGHTA, CDR2 FQGNSA. Written as DNA, the CDR3 is TGTGCCAGCAGCTTACAGGGGGCTACCAGTAGCGAGCAGTACTTC. This translates into CASSLQGATSSEQYF.

This chain uses TRBV7-9 with TRBJ2-3, with TRBD2 matching over 13 bases. Germline lookup yields CDR1 SEHNR and CDR2 FQNEAQ (reference sequence). This CDR3 comprises 18 residues. V lost 1 base, J lost 4 bases, and 8 bases stayed unmatched. Here the CDR3 DNA reads TGTGCCAGCAGCTTAGTGGTCGAGACTAGCGGGAGGTCAGATACGCAGTATTTT. Translating it yields CASSLVVETSGRSDTQYF.

The gene calls are TRBV3-1 (or the pseudogene TRBV3-2) and TRBJ2-3; 9 nucleotides line up with TRBD2. Germline V gives CDR1 LGHDT, CDR2 YNNKEL (reference sequence). The length of the CDR3 is 18 residues. Trimming at V came to 0 bases and at J to 3 bases, leaving 10 bases not matched to a gene. CDR3 bases: TGTGCCAGCAGCCAAGAATATATGCGGGGGGGCCCGACAGATACGCAGTATTTT. Protein sequence: CASSQEYMRGGPTDTQYF.

This clone was seen once. The limits of the CDR3 on the DNA are not certain, so only TCRdb's listed CDR3 is given. This chain links TRBV21-1 with TRBJ2-1; the table's D gene call, TRBD2, was not cross checked with the DNA. TRBV21-1 is reported as a pseudogene. With termini counted, the CDR3 has 22 amino acids. The CDR3 loop is CASSNQVAPGTSELESYNEQFF.

This clone was observed a single time. The chain is built from TRBV27 and TRBJ1-5, with unresolved D. CDR1 and CDR2 from the germline V gene are MNHEY and SMNVEV (reference sequence). V was clipped by 4 bases and J by 0 bases, with 7 bases between them. CDR3 length: 14 amino acids. Written as DNA, the CDR3 is TGTGCCAGCAGTTCTATTTATAGCAATCAGCCCCAGCATTTT. Translation gives CASSSIYSNQPQHF.

CDR3 in amino acids: CASSEPASEITDTQYF. Here the CDR3 DNA reads TGTGCCAGCAGTGAACCGGCTAGCGAGATCACAGATACGCAGTATTTT. The chain employs TRBV2 and TRBJ2-3; possibly TRBD2 for D (6 bases). This CDR3 is 16 amino acids long. V was clipped by 2 bases and J by 2 bases, with 14 bases between them. Germline assignment: CDR1 SNHLY and CDR2 FYNNEI.

The chain combines TRBV3-1 (or the pseudogene TRBV3-2) with TRBJ2-7, with 11 bases matching TRBD1. The CDR3 runs 15 residues. Germline V CDR1 and CDR2: LGHDT, YNNKEL (reference sequence). The V and J ends lost 4 bases and 3 bases, in that order; junction bases with no gene match: 5. The DNA of the CDR3 is TGTGCCAGCAGCCGACCGGGACAGGGGGTCTACGAGCAGTACTTC. This sequence encodes CASSRPGQGVYEQYF.

This clone came up once. This chain uses TRBV6-5 with TRBJ1-3; the D is unclear. The CDR3 length is 15 residues. Germline CDR1 is MNHEY and CDR2 is SVGAGI. Deletions cut 2 bases from V and 0 bases from J, with 8 bases between. CDR3 loop: CASSYSEGSGNTIYF. The CDR3 DNA is TGTGCCAGCAGTTACAGCGAGGGCTCTGGAAACACCATATATTTT.

The chain is built from TRBV27 and TRBJ1-5, with 9 bases that match TRBD1. The CDR3 is 15 residues long. V shed 3 bases, J shed 6 bases, and the junction held 6 bases outside the gene matches. Per germline, CDR1 MNHEY and CDR2 SMNVEV (reference sequence). The CDR3 spells CASSFEGQGGQPQHF. CDR3 bases: TGTGCCAGCAGTTTCGAGGGACAGGGCGGTCAGCCCCAGCATTTT.

The chain joins TRBV14 to TRBJ2-5; 10 bases fit TRBD1. The CDR3 loop spans 16 amino acids. Unmatched junction bases numbered 4, after V lost 2 bases and J lost 1 base. The germline gives CDR1 SGHDN, CDR2 FVKESK. CDR3 in amino acids: CASSQTTGGFQETQYF. DNA for the CDR3: TGTGCCAGCAGCCAAACGACAGGGGGCTTCCAAGAGACCCAGTACTTC. The full variable domain, completed using reference TRBV14 and TRBJ2-5, is EAGVTQFPSHSVIEKGQTVTLRCDPISGHDNLYWYRRVMGKEIKFLLHFVKESKQDESGMPNNRFLAERTGGTYSTLKVQPAELEDSGVYFCASSQTTGGFQETQYFGPGTRLLVL.

The J gene is TRBJ2-2, the V gene TRBV9; D not certain. V was clipped by 3 bases and J by 0 bases, with 15 bases between them. This CDR3 contains 17 residues. Germline V lookup: CDR1 SGDLS, CDR2 YYNGEE. CDR3 in amino acids: CASSDPGQAANTGELFF. CDR3 in DNA: TGTGCCAGCAGCGACCCTGGGCAGGCCGCGAACACCGGGGAGCTGTTTTTT.

J is TRBJ2-7 and V is TRBV12-3 or TRBV12-4, with TRBD1 identical over 8 bases. The CDR3 length is 12 residues. V was clipped by 6 bases and J by 9 bases; unmatched bases: 7. CDR3 protein: CASRGTGGGQYF. The DNA of the CDR3 is TGTGCCAGCAGAGGAACAGGGGGTGGGCAGTACTTC.

The CDR3 DNA reads as TGTGCCAGCAGCCAAGCCAACCTGGCGCAGTTCTTC. The encoded protein is CASSQANLAQFF. V is TRBV3-1 (or the pseudogene TRBV3-2) and J is TRBJ2-1; unclear D gene. CDR3 size: 12 residues. V was cut by 1 base and J by 12 bases, with 10 bases left in between. Germline CDR1 LGHDT, CDR2 YNNKEL (reference sequence).

The V gene is TRBV18, the J gene TRBJ2-7; D is unresolved. The CDR3 covers 13 residues. Germline lookup yields CDR1 KGHSH and CDR2 LQKENI. V was trimmed by 3 bases and J by 0 bases, leaving 6 bases between them. The CDR3 spells CASSPGFSYEQYF. The CDR3 DNA reads TGTGCCAGCTCACCCGGGTTCTCCTACGAGCAGTACTTC.

This CDR3 reads CASSEGSRQGYSYGYTF. In DNA, the CDR3 is TGTGCCAGCAGCGAGGGTTCTAGACAGGGGTACTCATATGGCTACACCTTC. The rearrangement uses TRBV9 and TRBJ1-2, with 8 bases identical to TRBD1. In germline, CDR1 is SGDLS, CDR2 YYNGEE. With V trimmed by 3 bases and J by 5 bases, 15 bases remained unmatched. The length of the CDR3 is 17 residues.

This sequence joins TRBV9 and TRBJ2-1; 9 bases line up with TRBD2. This CDR3 contains 15 residues. Per the germline V gene, CDR1 is SGDLS and CDR2 is YYNGEE. J lost 7 bases, V lost 0 bases, and 5 bases had no gene match. CDR3 bases: TGTGCCAGCAGCGTAGTGATAGCGGGAGATAATGAGCAGTTCTTC. This sequence encodes CASSVVIAGDNEQFF.

The genes are TRBV7-9 and TRBJ2-3; TRBD2 agrees at 8 bases. V was pared by 2 bases and J by 0 bases, with 4 bases of the junction left unmatched. Germline V gene lookup returns CDR1 SEHNR and CDR2 FQNEAQ (reference sequence). The CDR3 consists of 16 residues. The CDR3: CASSLRRLASTDTQYF. For the CDR3, the DNA is TGTGCCAGCAGCTTACGGCGACTAGCGAGCACAGATACGCAGTATTTT.

A single count supports this clone. The chain uses TRBV7-6 and TRBJ2-2, with D possibly being TRBD2 (5 bases). In germline, CDR1 is SGHVS, CDR2 FNYEAQ. The CDR3 is 16 amino acids. Trimming took 4 bases from V and 4 from J, leaving 16 bases between them. CDR3 in amino acids: CASSSRDVGSTGELFF. The DNA for the CDR3 is TGTGCCAGCAGCTCCCGGGATGTGGGGAGCACCGGGGAGCTGTTTTTT.

The chain recombines TRBV9 with TRBJ2-6; TRBD1 is a possible D gene (5 bases). The CDR3 is 18 amino acids. V was clipped by 1 base and J by 2 bases, with 16 bases between them. Germline CDR1 is SGDLS and CDR2 is YYNGEE. The CDR3 reads CASSVSGREKPGANVLTF. CDR3 in DNA: TGTGCCAGCAGCGTATCTGGCAGGGAAAAACCTGGGGCCAACGTCCTGACTTTC.

J is TRBJ2-1 and V is TRBV4-1, with no clear D. Germline lookup yields CDR1 MGHRA and CDR2 YSYEKL. Trimming took off 1 base at V and 1 base at J, with 8 bases between the two ends. The CDR3 runs to 15 residues. The CDR3 region is CASSQVFISYNEQFF. For the CDR3, the DNA is TGCGCCAGCAGCCAAGTCTTTATTTCCTACAATGAGCAGTTCTTC.

CDR3 in DNA: TGTGCCAGCTCACCTCCTAGCGGGAGCTCCTACAATGAGCAGTTCTTC. It codes for CASSPPSGSSYNEQFF. V and J are TRBV18 and TRBJ2-1, with 10 bases aligning to TRBD2. J was trimmed by 0 bases and V by 3 bases; bases with no gene match: 2. The CDR3 consists of 16 residues. CDR1 KGHSH and CDR2 LQKENI come from the germline V gene.

The V and J genes are TRBV28 and TRBJ2-7; D perhaps matches TRBD1 (6 bases). The V gene lost 5 bases and the J gene lost 0 bases, with 11 bases spanning the gap. Germline-derived CDR1 and CDR2 are MDHEN and SYDVKM. The CDR3 contains 14 residues. CDR3: CASSNTGNSYEQYF. CDR3 coding DNA: TGTGCCAGCAGTAATACAGGGAACTCCTACGAGCAGTACTTC.

The chain combines TRBV10-3 with TRBJ2-7; 12 bases line up with TRBD1. Germline V lookup: CDR1 ENHRY, CDR2 SYGVKD. The CDR3 has 22 residues. The V segment lost 6 bases and the J segment 2 bases; nucleotides outside the gene matches: 26. CDR3 sequence (DNA): TGTGCCATCAGATCCGGGACAGGGGGCTTGTTCGAGAGGGCGGGAGGGCCCTACGAGCAGTACTTC. This codes for CAIRSGTGGLFERAGGPYEQYF.